This TCR beta chain was sequenced for a study of cytomegalovirus exposure and HLA in healthy donors. Study results and limitations: In vitro confirmation showed three CMV-associated chains to be CMV antigen specific.

V trimming: 8 bases; J trimming: 9 bases; junction bases outside the gene matches: 7. The CDR3 is 13 amino acids. CDR1 and CDR2 (germline): GTSNPN, SVGIG (reference sequence). A word on this clone: No antigen is known for it. The same CDR3 is also encoded by other DNA sequences in this sample.

PCR involved 60 Vbeta and 13 Jbeta primers. Using immunoSEQ multiplex PCR, the repertoire was profiled, and TCRdb retains in-frame clones only, with some absent. Of 95,000 to 150,000 clones in the sample, about 76% were seen once. V and J are TRBV30 and TRBJ1-6; TRBD1 matches at 10 bases. This sequence originates from a man aged 55 to 69 in good health and CMV-seropositive. The source material was PBMCs. CDR3 coding DNA: TGTGCCCTCCGGACAGGGGGAGGTTCACCCCTCCACTTT. Translation: CALRTGGGSPLHF.